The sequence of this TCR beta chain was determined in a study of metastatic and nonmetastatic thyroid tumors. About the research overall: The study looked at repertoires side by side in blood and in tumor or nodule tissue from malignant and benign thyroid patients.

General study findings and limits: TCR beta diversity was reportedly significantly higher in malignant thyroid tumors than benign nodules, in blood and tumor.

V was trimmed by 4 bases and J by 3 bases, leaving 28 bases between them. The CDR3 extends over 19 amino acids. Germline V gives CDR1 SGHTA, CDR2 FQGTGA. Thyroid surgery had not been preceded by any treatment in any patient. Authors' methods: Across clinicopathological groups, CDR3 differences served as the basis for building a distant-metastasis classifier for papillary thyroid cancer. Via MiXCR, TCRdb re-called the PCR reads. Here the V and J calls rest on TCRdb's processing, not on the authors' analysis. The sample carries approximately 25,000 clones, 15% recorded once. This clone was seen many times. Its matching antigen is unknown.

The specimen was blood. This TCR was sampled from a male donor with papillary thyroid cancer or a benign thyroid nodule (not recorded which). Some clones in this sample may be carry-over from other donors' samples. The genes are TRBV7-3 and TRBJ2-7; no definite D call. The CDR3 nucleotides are TGTGCCAGCAGCTCCCCACGGGCTTCTTATAGTCACTCCGACTACGAGCAGTACTTC. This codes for CASSSPRASYSHSDYEQYF. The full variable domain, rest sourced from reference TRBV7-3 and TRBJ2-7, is GAGVSQTPSNKVTEKGKYVELRCDPISGHTALYWYRQSLGQGPEFLIYFQGTGAADDSGLPNDRFFAVRPEGSVSTLKIQRTERGDSAVYLCASSSPRASYSHSDYEQYFGPGTRLTVT.